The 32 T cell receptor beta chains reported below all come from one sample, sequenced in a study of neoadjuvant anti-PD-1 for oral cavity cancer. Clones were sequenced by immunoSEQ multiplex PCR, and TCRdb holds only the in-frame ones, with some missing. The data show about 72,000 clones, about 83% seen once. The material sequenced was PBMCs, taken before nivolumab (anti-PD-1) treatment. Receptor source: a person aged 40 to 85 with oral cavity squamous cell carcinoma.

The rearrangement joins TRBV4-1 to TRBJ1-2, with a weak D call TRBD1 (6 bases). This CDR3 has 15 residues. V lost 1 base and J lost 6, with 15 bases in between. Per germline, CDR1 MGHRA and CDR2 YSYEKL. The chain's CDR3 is CASSQAYRVTDGYTF. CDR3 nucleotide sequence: TGCGCCAGCAGCCAAGCATACAGGGTTACTGATGGCTACACCTTC.

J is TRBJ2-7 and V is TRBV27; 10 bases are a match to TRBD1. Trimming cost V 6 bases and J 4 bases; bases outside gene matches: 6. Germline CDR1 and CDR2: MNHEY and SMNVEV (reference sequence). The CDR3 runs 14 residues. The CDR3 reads CASRPTGGKYEQYF. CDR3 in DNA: TGTGCCAGCAGGCCGACAGGGGGCAAGTACGAGCAGTACTTC.

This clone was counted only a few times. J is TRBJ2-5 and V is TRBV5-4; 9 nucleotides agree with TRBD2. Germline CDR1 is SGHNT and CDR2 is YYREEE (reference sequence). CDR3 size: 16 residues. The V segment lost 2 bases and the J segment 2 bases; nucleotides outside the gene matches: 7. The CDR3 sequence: CASSFTGGGAQETQYF. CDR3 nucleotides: TGTGCCAGCAGCTTCACTGGCGGGGGGGCTCAAGAGACCCAGTACTTC. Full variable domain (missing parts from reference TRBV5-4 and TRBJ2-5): ETGVTQSPTHLIKTRGQQVTLRCSSQSGHNTVSWYQQALGQGPQFIFQYYREEENGRGNFPPRFSGLQFPNYSSELNVNALELDDSALYLCASSFTGGGAQETQYFGPGTRLLVL.

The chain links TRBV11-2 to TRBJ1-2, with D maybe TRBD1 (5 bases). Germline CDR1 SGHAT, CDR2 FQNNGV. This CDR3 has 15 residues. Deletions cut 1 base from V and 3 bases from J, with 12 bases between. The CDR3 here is CASSLGPGSYYGYTF. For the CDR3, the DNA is TGTGCCAGCAGCTTAGGTCCAGGGTCGTACTATGGCTACACCTTC.

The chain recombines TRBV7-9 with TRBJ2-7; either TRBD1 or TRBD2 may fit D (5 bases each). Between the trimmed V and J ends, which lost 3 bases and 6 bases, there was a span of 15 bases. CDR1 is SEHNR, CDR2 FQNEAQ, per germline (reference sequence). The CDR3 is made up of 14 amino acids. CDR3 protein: CASSFGQRGAEQYF. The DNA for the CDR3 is TGTGCCAGCAGCTTTGGGCAGAGGGGAGCCGAGCAGTACTTC.

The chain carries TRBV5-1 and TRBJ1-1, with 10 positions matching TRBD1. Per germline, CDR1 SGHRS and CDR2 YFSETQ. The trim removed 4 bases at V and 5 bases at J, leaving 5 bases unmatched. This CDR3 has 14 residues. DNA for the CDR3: TGCGCCAGCAGCCCCCCGGGACAGGGGACTGAAGCTTTCTTT. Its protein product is CASSPPGQGTEAFF.

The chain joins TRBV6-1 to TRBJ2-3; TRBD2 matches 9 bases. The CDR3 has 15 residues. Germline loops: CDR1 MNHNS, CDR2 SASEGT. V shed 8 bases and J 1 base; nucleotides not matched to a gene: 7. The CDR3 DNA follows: TGTGCCAGCCGAGGGCGGACTAGCGGCACAGATACGCAGTATTTT. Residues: CASRGRTSGTDTQYF.

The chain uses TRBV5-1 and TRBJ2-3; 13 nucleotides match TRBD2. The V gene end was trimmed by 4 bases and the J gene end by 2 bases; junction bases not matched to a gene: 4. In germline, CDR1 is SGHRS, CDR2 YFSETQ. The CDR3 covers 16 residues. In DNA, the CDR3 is TGCGCCAGCAGCCGGACTAGCGGGAGTCCCACAGATACGCAGTATTTT. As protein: CASSRTSGSPTDTQYF.

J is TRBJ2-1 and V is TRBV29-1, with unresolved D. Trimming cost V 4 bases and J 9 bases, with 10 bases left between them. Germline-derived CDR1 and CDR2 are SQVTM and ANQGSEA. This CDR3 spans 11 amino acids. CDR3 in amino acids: CSVADGIEQFF. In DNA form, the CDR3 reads TGCAGCGTTGCAGACGGTATTGAGCAGTTCTTC.

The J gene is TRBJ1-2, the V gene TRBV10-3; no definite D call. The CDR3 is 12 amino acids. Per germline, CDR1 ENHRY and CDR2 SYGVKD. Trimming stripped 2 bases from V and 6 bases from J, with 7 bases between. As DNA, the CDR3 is TGTGCCATCAGTGAGCTACAGAATGGCTACACCTTC. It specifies CAISELQNGYTF.

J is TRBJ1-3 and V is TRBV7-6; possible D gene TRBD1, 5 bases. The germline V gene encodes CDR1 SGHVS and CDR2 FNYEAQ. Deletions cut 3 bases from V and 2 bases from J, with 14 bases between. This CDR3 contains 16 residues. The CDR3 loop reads CASSFQVIGAGNTIYF. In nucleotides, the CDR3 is TGTGCCAGCAGCTTCCAAGTGATAGGGGCTGGAAACACCATATATTTT.

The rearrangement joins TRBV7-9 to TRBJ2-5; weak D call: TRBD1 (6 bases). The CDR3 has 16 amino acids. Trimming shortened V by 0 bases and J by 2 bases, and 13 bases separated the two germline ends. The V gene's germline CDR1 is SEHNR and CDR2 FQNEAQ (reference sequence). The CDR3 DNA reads TGTGCCAGCAGCTTAGCGCCAGGGGTAGAGCAAGAGACCCAGTACTTC. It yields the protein CASSLAPGVEQETQYF.

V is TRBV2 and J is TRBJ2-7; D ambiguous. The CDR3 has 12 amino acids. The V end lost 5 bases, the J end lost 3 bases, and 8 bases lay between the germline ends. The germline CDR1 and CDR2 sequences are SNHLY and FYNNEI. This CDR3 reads CASSPQDYEQYF. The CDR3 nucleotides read TGTGCCAGCAGTCCGCAGGACTACGAGCAGTACTTC.

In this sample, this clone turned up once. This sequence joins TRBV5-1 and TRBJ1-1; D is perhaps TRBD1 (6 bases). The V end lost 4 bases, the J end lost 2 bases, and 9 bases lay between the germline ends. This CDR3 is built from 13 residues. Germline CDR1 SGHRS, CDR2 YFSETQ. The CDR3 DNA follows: TGCGCCAGCAGCGCCAGGGGTAACACTGAAGCTTTCTTT. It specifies CASSARGNTEAFF.

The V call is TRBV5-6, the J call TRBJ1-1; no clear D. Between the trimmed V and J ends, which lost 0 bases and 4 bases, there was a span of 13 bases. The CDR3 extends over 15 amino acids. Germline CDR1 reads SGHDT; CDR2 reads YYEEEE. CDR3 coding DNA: TGTGCCAGCAGCTTGGCGGGGAGCTTTGCCACTGAAGCTTTCTTT. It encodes CASSLAGSFATEAFF.

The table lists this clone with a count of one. CDR3 residues: CASSVGPNSKNIQYF. The CDR3, as DNA: TGTGCCAGCAGCGTAGGTCCCAACTCTAAAAACATTCAGTACTTC. V gene TRBV9 combines with J gene TRBJ2-4; unclear D gene. V was trimmed by 0 bases and J by 4 bases, leaving 11 bases between them. The CDR3 has 15 amino acids. Germline V CDR1 and CDR2: SGDLS, YYNGEE.

This CDR3 is CAWSVKGTKNIQYF. CDR3 DNA: TGTGCCTGGAGTGTAAAGGGGACCAAAAACATTCAGTACTTC. The chain recombines TRBV30 with TRBJ2-4; D is possibly TRBD1 (5 bases). The V and J ends lost 0 bases and 2 bases respectively, with 8 bases between them. CDR1 and CDR2 from the germline V gene are GTSNPN and SVGIG (reference sequence). This CDR3 is 14 amino acids long.

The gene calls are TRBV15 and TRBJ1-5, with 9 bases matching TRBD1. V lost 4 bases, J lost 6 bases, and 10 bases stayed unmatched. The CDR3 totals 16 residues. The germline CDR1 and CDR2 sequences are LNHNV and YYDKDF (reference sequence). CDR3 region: CATSMAPGTGFQPQHF. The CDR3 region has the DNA TGTGCCACCAGCATGGCCCCCGGGACAGGGTTTCAGCCCCAGCATTTT.

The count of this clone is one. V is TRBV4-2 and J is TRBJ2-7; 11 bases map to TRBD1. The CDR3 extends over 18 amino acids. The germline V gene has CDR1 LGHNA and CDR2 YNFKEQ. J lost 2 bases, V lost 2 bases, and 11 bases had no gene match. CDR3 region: CASSQLLDRGRETYEQYF. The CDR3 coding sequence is TGTGCCAGCAGCCAACTATTGGACAGGGGGCGCGAAACCTACGAGCAGTACTTC.

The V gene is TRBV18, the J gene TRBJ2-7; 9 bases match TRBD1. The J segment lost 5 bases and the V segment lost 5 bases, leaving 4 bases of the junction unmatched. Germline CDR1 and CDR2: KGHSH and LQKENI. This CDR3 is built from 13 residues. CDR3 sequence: CASSGGTGNEQYF. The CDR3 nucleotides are TGTGCCAGCTCAGGCGGGACAGGGAACGAGCAGTACTTC.

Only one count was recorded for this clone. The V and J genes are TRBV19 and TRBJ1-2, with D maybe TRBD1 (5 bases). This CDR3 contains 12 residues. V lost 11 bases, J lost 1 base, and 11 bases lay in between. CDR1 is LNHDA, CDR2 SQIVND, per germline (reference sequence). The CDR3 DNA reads TGTGCCGCGGGGCAGATTAACTATGGCTACACCTTC. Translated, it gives CAAGQINYGYTF.

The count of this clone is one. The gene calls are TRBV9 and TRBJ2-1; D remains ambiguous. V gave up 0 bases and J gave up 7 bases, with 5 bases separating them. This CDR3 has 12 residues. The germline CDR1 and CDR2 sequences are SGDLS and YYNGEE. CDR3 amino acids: CASSVENNEQFF. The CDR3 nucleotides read TGTGCCAGCAGCGTAGAAAATAATGAGCAGTTCTTC.

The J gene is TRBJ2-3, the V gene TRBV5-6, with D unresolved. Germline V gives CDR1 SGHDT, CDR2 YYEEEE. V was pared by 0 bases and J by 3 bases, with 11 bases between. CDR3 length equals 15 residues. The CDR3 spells CASSLAGPRTDTQYF. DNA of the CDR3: TGTGCCAGCAGCTTGGCGGGCCCAAGAACAGATACGCAGTATTTT.

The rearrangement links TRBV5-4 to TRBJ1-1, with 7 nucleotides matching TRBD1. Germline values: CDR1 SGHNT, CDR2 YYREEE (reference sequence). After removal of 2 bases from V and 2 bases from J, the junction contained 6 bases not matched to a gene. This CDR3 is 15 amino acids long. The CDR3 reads CASSFEEGANTEAFF. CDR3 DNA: TGTGCCAGCAGCTTCGAAGAGGGGGCAAACACTGAAGCTTTCTTT.

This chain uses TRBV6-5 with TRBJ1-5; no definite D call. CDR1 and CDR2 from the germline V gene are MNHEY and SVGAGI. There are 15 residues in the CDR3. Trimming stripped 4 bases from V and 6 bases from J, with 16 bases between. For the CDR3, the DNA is TGTGCCAGCAGTTCCCTCAATGGTATCGGTCAGCCCCAGCATTTT. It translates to CASSSLNGIGQPQHF.

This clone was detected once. CDR3 region: CASSRRGSALNNEQFF. The CDR3 bases are TGTGCCAGCAGCCGGAGGGGGTCCGCCCTAAACAATGAGCAGTTCTTC. The V gene is TRBV7-8, the J gene TRBJ2-1; the D gene could be TRBD1 or TRBD2 (6 bases each). Germline V gives CDR1 SGHVS, CDR2 FQNEAQ. V was cut by 5 bases and J by 5 bases, with 19 bases left in between. The CDR3 contains 16 residues.

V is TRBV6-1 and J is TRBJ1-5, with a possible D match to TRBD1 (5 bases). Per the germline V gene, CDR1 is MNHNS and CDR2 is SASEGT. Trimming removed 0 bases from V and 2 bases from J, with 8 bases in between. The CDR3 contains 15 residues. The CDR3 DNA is TGTGCCAGCAGTGAAGCGGACAAGGGCAATCAGCCCCAGCATTTT. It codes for CASSEADKGNQPQHF.

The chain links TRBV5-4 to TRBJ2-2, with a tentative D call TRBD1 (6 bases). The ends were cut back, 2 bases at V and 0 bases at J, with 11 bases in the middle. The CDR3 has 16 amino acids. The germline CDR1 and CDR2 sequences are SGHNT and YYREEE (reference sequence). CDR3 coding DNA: TGTGCCAGCAGCTTCGACAGGTTTTCGAACACCGGGGAGCTGTTTTTT. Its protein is CASSFDRFSNTGELFF.

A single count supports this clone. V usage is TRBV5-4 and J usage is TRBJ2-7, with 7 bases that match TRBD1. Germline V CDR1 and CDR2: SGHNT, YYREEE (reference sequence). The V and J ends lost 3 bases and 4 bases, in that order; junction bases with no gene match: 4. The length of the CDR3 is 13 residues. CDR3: CASSSDRVYEQYF. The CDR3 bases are TGTGCCAGCAGCTCAGACAGGGTATACGAGCAGTACTTC.

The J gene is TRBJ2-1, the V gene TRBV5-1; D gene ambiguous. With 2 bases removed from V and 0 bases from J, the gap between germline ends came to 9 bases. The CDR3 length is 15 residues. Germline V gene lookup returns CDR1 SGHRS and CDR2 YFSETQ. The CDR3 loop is CASSLDDGSYNEQFF. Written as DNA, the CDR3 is TGCGCCAGCAGCTTAGACGACGGCTCCTACAATGAGCAGTTCTTC.

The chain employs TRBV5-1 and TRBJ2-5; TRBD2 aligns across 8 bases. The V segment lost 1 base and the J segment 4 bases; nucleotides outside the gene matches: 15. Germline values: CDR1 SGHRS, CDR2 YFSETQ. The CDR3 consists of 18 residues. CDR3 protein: CASSLLGVAGRPGETQYF. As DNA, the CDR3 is TGCGCCAGCAGCTTGTTGGGGGTAGCGGGGCGCCCCGGAGAGACCCAGTACTTC.

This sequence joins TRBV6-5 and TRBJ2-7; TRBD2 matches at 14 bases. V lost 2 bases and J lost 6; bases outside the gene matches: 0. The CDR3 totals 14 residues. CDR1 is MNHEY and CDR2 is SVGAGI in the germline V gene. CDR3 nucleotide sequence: TGTGCCAGCAGTTACGGGACTAGCGGGAGCGAGCAGTACTTC. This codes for CASSYGTSGSEQYF.